These 25 T cell receptor beta chains were sequenced from one sample in a study of shared clonotypes between healthy human individuals. Using immunoSEQ multiplex PCR, the repertoire was profiled, and TCRdb retains in-frame clones only, with some absent. This table holds about 2.1 million clones, 85% to 95% found once. Terminally differentiated effector memory CD45RA+ cells were excluded by CCR7 positive selection of CD45RO-negative cells. Material: naive CD8+ T cells from PBMCs. These receptors all stem from a man younger than 35 in good health. Some clones in this sample may be carry-over from other donors' samples.

The chain has TRBV2 and TRBJ2-7, with D possibly called TRBD1 or TRBD2 (5 bases each). Germline assignment: CDR1 SNHLY and CDR2 FYNNEI. The length of the CDR3 is 13 residues. Trimming took 11 bases from V and 2 from J, leaving 16 bases between them. The CDR3 bases are TGTGCCGTAACCCCCCCGGGGCCCTACGAGCAGTACTTC. It specifies CAVTPPGPYEQYF.

The V gene is TRBV4-1, the J gene TRBJ2-4, with a tentative D call TRBD2 (6 bases). The CDR3 totals 15 residues. Deletions cut 0 bases from V and 7 bases from J, with 13 bases between. Germline values: CDR1 MGHRA, CDR2 YSYEKL. This CDR3 is CASSQDTGVGNIQYF. For the CDR3, the DNA is TGCGCCAGCAGCCAAGATACGGGGGTTGGGAACATTCAGTACTTC.

The chain links TRBV27 to TRBJ2-3; maybe TRBD2 (6 bases). Germline lookup yields CDR1 MNHEY and CDR2 SMNVEV (reference sequence). V gave up 5 bases and J gave up 1 base, with 16 bases separating them. This CDR3 has 16 amino acids. The CDR3 reads CASSLGGATGTDTQYF. The CDR3 DNA reads as TGTGCCAGCAGTCTCGGCGGGGCGACTGGCACAGATACGCAGTATTTT.

This rearrangement joins TRBV28 to TRBJ1-3, with 9 bases matching TRBD1. The CDR3 covers 13 residues. The V and J ends lost 6 bases and 4 bases, in that order; junction bases with no gene match: 1. CDR1 is MDHEN and CDR2 is SYDVKM in the germline V gene. In DNA form, the CDR3 reads TGTGCCAGCAGGGGGACAGGGGGAAACACCATATATTTT. It codes for CASRGTGGNTIYF. The variable domain in full, completed from reference TRBV28 and TRBJ1-3, reads DVKVTQSSRYLVKRTGEKVFLECVQDMDHENMFWYRQDPGLGLRLIYFSYDVKMKEKGDIPEGYSVSREKKERFSLILESASTNQTSMYLCASRGTGGNTIYFGEGSWLTVV.

V and J are TRBV19 and TRBJ2-1; tentative D call: TRBD2 (5 bases). The CDR3 has 15 residues. The V and J ends lost 5 bases and 3 bases respectively, with 14 bases between them. Germline CDR1 is LNHDA and CDR2 is SQIVND (reference sequence). In DNA, the CDR3 is TGTGCCAGTAGTCTGCGCGGCGCGGGCTACAATGAGCAGTTCTTC. Residues: CASSLRGAGYNEQFF. Full variable domain (missing parts from reference TRBV19 and TRBJ2-1): DGGITQSPKYLFRKEGQNVTLSCEQNLNHDAMYWYRQDPGQGLRLIYYSQIVNDFQKGDIAEGYSVSREKKESFPLTVTSAQKNPTAFYLCASSLRGAGYNEQFFGPGTRLTVL.

As concerns this clone: Other DNA sequences in the same sample also yield this CDR3. The chain has TRBV4-1 and TRBJ2-7; D possibly corresponds to TRBD1 (6 bases). This CDR3 region has 14 residues. With 1 base removed from V and 2 bases from J, the gap between germline ends came to 9 bases. Germline V gene data show CDR1 as MGHRA and CDR2 as YSYEKL. CDR3 sequence (DNA): TGCGCCAGCAGCCAAGGGCAGGGGACCTACGAGCAGTACTTC. It specifies CASSQGQGTYEQYF.

This clone was recorded only once. The chain couples TRBV30 to TRBJ1-2; D is unresolved. Germline V lookup: CDR1 GTSNPN, CDR2 SVGIG (reference sequence). There are 13 residues in the CDR3. Trimming took off 1 base at V and 5 bases at J, with 11 bases between the two ends. CDR3: CAWSASAGYGYTF. For the CDR3, the DNA is TGTGCCTGGAGTGCCTCCGCGGGGTATGGCTACACCTTC.

The table lists this clone with a few counts. The V call is TRBV4-1, the J call TRBJ1-1, with a weak D call TRBD1 (5 bases). This CDR3 region has 16 residues. Looked up from germline, CDR1 is MGHRA and CDR2 is YSYEKL. V was trimmed by 1 base and J by 0 bases, leaving 12 bases between them. DNA of the CDR3: TGCGCCAGCAGCCAAGTGACCGGCAGGGTGAACACTGAAGCTTTCTTT. It translates to CASSQVTGRVNTEAFF.

With regard to this clone: The same CDR3 arises from other DNA sequences in this sample as well. This chain connects TRBV27 to TRBJ2-7; TRBD2 aligns across 8 bases. V was clipped by 3 bases and J by 4 bases; unmatched bases: 5. CDR1 is MNHEY and CDR2 is SMNVEV in the germline V gene (reference sequence). The CDR3 has 14 amino acids. CDR3 residues: CASSLAGGGYEQYF. CDR3 sequence (DNA): TGTGCCAGCAGTTTGGCGGGAGGAGGGTACGAGCAGTACTTC.

The chain uses TRBV28 and TRBJ2-7; no definite D call. The V end lost 2 bases, the J end lost 2 bases, and 10 bases lay between the germline ends. CDR1 and CDR2 (germline): MDHEN, SYDVKM. This CDR3 has 14 residues. The CDR3 reads CASSLPLSPYEQYF. The CDR3 DNA follows: TGTGCCAGCAGTTTACCCCTTAGCCCCTACGAGCAGTACTTC.

The genes are TRBV7-8 and TRBJ1-5; D remains unclear. Germline V lookup: CDR1 SGHVS, CDR2 FQNEAQ. V was cut by 1 base and J by 2 bases, with 15 bases left in between. The CDR3 extends over 17 amino acids. Written as DNA, the CDR3 is TGTGCCAGCAGCTTAGACGGGATAAATGGCCGCAATCAGCCCCAGCATTTT. Amino acids: CASSLDGINGRNQPQHF.

This clone was recorded once. CDR3 nucleotide sequence: TGTGCCAGCAGCCTCGGACTAGCGGGATATCTTTACAATGAGCAGTTCTTC. Translating it yields CASSLGLAGYLYNEQFF. The chain links TRBV7-3 to TRBJ2-1; 12 bases are a match to TRBD2. The CDR3 is made up of 17 amino acids. CDR1 is SGHTA and CDR2 is FQGTGA in the germline V gene. With V trimmed by 5 bases and J by 4 bases, 9 bases remained unmatched.

Here the CDR3 reads CASRTGDTNTGELFF. Here the CDR3 DNA reads TGTGCCAGCAGGACAGGGGATACCAACACCGGGGAGCTGTTTTTT. The chain links TRBV27 to TRBJ2-2, with 8 bases identical to TRBD1. V lost 6 bases and J lost 2; bases outside the gene matches: 5. Germline V gene lookup returns CDR1 MNHEY and CDR2 SMNVEV (reference sequence). The CDR3 totals 15 residues.

The chain is built from TRBV27 and TRBJ1-1; 12 nucleotides match TRBD1. This CDR3 spans 15 amino acids. The germline V gene encodes CDR1 MNHEY and CDR2 SMNVEV (reference sequence). Trimming at V came to 3 bases and at J to 3 bases, leaving 2 bases not matched to a gene. CDR3 amino acids: CASSLRDRGHTEAFF. Written as DNA, the CDR3 is TGTGCCAGCAGTTTGAGGGACAGGGGGCACACTGAAGCTTTCTTT.

The rearrangement uses TRBV6-8 and TRBJ2-1; 11 nucleotides align to TRBD2. Unmatched junction bases numbered 9, after V lost 7 bases and J lost 7 bases. The germline gives CDR1 MNHGY, CDR2 SAAAGT. There are 15 residues in the CDR3. The CDR3 region has the DNA TGTGCCAGCAACCCAGCTAGCGGGAGGCCTAATGAGCAGTTCTTC. This codes for CASNPASGRPNEQFF.

The rearrangement uses TRBV7-9 and TRBJ2-7, with 11 bases that match TRBD1. The J segment lost 2 bases and the V segment lost 5 bases, leaving 5 bases of the junction unmatched. Germline CDR1 is SEHNR and CDR2 is FQNEAQ (reference sequence). The CDR3 contains 15 residues. CDR3 sequence reads: CASSTRDRGTYEQYF. The CDR3, as DNA: TGTGCCAGCAGCACCCGGGACAGGGGGACCTACGAGCAGTACTTC.

The rearrangement links TRBV27 to TRBJ2-7; TRBD1 matches at 9 bases. The V gene's germline CDR1 is MNHEY and CDR2 SMNVEV (reference sequence). Trimming cost V 6 bases and J 5 bases; bases outside gene matches: 8. This CDR3 is built from 14 residues. DNA of the CDR3: TGTGCCAGCAGCCCGGACAGGGGAGGGAACGAGCAGTACTTC. Protein product: CASSPDRGGNEQYF.

This chain links TRBV9 with TRBJ2-3, with a possible D match to TRBD2 (6 bases). This CDR3 is built from 16 residues. The germline V and J ends were trimmed by 0 bases and 0 bases, with 11 bases remaining between them. Per germline, CDR1 SGDLS and CDR2 YYNGEE. CDR3 amino acids: CASSVVVSGSTDTQYF. Here the CDR3 DNA reads TGTGCCAGCAGCGTAGTTGTCAGCGGGAGCACAGATACGCAGTATTTT.

The chain recombines TRBV7-6 with TRBJ2-7; tentatively, D is TRBD2 (6 bases). CDR3 length equals 14 residues. Germline V lookup: CDR1 SGHVS, CDR2 FNYEAQ. The V and J ends lost 6 bases and 3 bases respectively, with 15 bases between them. CDR3 coding DNA: TGTGCCAGCAGACCCCTCGGTAGCGGCTACGAGCAGTACTTC. Protein: CASRPLGSGYEQYF.

The V call is TRBV18, the J call TRBJ1-1; D gene unclear. This CDR3 comprises 15 residues. Looked up from germline, CDR1 is KGHSH and CDR2 is LQKENI. The germline V and J ends were trimmed by 3 bases and 8 bases, with 19 bases remaining between them. This CDR3 reads CASSPGPDTTREAFF. The DNA for the CDR3 is TGTGCCAGCTCACCGGGTCCAGACACAACGAGAGAAGCTTTCTTT. Complete variable domain (other parts from reference TRBV18 and TRBJ1-1): NAGVMQNPRHLVRRRGQEARLRCSPMKGHSHVYWYRQLPEEGLKFMVYLQKENIIDESGMPKERFSAEFPKEGPSILRIQQVVRGDSAAYFCASSPGPDTTREAFFGQGTRLTVV.

The chain links TRBV6-5 to TRBJ2-1; 7 bases fit TRBD2. With V trimmed by 6 bases and J by 5 bases, 10 bases remained unmatched. The germline gives CDR1 MNHEY, CDR2 SVGAGI. This CDR3 spans 15 amino acids. CDR3 nucleotide sequence: TGTGCCAGCAGAGTCCTGGGACTAACGAACAATGAGCAGTTCTTC. Protein product: CASRVLGLTNNEQFF.

CDR3 in DNA: TGTGCCAGCAGTCGACAGGGGGCGCTTACCGGGGAGCTGTTTTTT. Translated, it gives CASSRQGALTGELFF. The rearrangement joins TRBV5-8 to TRBJ2-2; the match to TRBD1 covers 10 bases. Per germline, CDR1 SGHTS and CDR2 YDEGEE. This CDR3 spans 15 amino acids. V gave up 5 bases and J gave up 5 bases; unmatched junction bases: 6.

This chain links TRBV10-3 with TRBJ2-3; the match to TRBD2 covers 12 bases. Germline lookup yields CDR1 ENHRY and CDR2 SYGVKD. V lost 9 bases, J lost 5 bases, and 3 bases stayed unmatched. CDR3 size: 13 residues. CDR3 in DNA: TGTGCCATGACTAGCGGGAGTAAAGATACGCAGTATTTT. Encoded protein: CAMTSGSKDTQYF.

The table lists this clone with a count of one. The genes are TRBV7-2 and TRBJ1-1; 7 nucleotides align to TRBD1. The trim removed 5 bases at V and 2 bases at J, leaving 8 bases unmatched. Germline lookup yields CDR1 SGHTA and CDR2 FQGNSA. The CDR3 length is 15 residues. The CDR3 loop reads CASSNRDSVNTEAFF. DNA of the CDR3: TGTGCCAGCAGCAACCGGGACAGCGTTAACACTGAAGCTTTCTTT.

The count of this clone is one. V usage is TRBV7-9 and J usage is TRBJ1-3; possibly TRBD1 for D (6 bases). The V gene lost 6 bases and the J gene lost 3 bases, with 15 bases spanning the gap. This CDR3 comprises 15 residues. Per the germline V gene, CDR1 is SEHNR and CDR2 is FQNEAQ (reference sequence). CDR3 in amino acids: CASSSGEAYGNTIYF. CDR3 bases: TGTGCCAGCAGTTCAGGGGAGGCCTATGGAAACACCATATATTTT.